A single sample gave rise to the 11 T cell receptor beta chains below, sequenced in a study of long-term antiretroviral therapy in people with HIV. Survey level was the resolution at which the v3.0 immunoSEQ assay ran. The repertoire was sequenced with immunoSEQ multiplex PCR; TCRdb's copy has only in-frame clones and lacks some. The table shows 20,000 to 25,000 clones, with 86% occurring only once. The specimen comprised unsorted PBMCs, sampled 1.3 years after starting antiretroviral therapy. Every receptor here comes from a man aged 60 to 69 with HIV.

This clone was observed a handful of times. The CDR3, as DNA: TGTGCCAGCAGCTACCCGGGGGGAAGCAATCAGCCCCAGCATTTT. It encodes CASSYPGGSNQPQHF. The chain has TRBV7-8 and TRBJ1-5; weak D call: TRBD1 (5 bases). The V end lost 4 bases, the J end lost 1 base, and 11 bases lay between the germline ends. Per germline, CDR1 SGHVS and CDR2 FQNEAQ. The CDR3 runs to 15 residues. The complete variable domain, with remaining parts taken from reference TRBV7-8 and TRBJ1-5, reads GAGVSQSPRYKVAKRGQDVALRCDPISGHVSLFWYQQALGQGPEFLTYFQNEAQLDKSGLPSDRFFAERPEGSVSTLKIQRTQQEDSAVYLCASSYPGGSNQPQHFGDGTRLSIL.

V is TRBV9 and J is TRBJ1-4; 8 positions match TRBD1. This CDR3 is 14 amino acids long. Unmatched junction bases numbered 3, after V lost 0 bases and J lost 8 bases. Germline CDR1 reads SGDLS; CDR2 reads YYNGEE. The CDR3 nucleotides read TGTGCCAGCAGCGTAGGGGCAGGGGGCGAAAAACTGTTTTTT. The encoded protein is CASSVGAGGEKLFF.

The V and J genes are TRBV6-5 and TRBJ2-1, with D maybe TRBD2 (5 bases). CDR3 size: 14 residues. CDR1 and CDR2 from the germline V gene are MNHEY and SVGAGI. The ends were cut back, 7 bases at V and 0 bases at J, with 10 bases in the middle. CDR3 DNA: TGTGCCAGCACCCCCGGAGGCTCCTACAATGAGCAGTTCTTC. Its translation is CASTPGGSYNEQFF.

V usage is TRBV6-4 and J usage is TRBJ1-2; possible D gene TRBD1, 6 bases. V lost 9 bases, J lost 8 bases, and 16 bases lay in between. CDR1 is MRHNA, CDR2 SNTAGT, per germline. This CDR3 has 12 residues. CDR3 loop: CARWGQGLGYTF. The CDR3 nucleotides read TGTGCCAGATGGGGGCAGGGTCTGGGCTACACCTTC.

The V call is TRBV19, the J call TRBJ1-6; D is ambiguous. This CDR3 spans 15 amino acids. V gave up 3 bases and J gave up 10 bases, with 16 bases separating them. The germline CDR1 and CDR2 sequences are LNHDA and SQIVND (reference sequence). Written as DNA, the CDR3 is TGTGCCAGTAGTATCTCCGGGGAAGGGAGATCACCCCTCCACTTT. Its protein product is CASSISGEGRSPLHF.

This chain links TRBV11-2 with TRBJ1-2, with 9 positions matching TRBD1. With V trimmed by 4 bases and J by 8 bases, 11 bases remained unmatched. The CDR3 has 15 amino acids. From germline, CDR1 is SGHAT and CDR2 FQNNGV. The CDR3 nucleotides are TGTGCCAGCAGCTCACGAATACAGGGGGCTGTAGGCTACACCTTC. Translation: CASSSRIQGAVGYTF. Based on the CDR3 plus reference TRBV11-2 and TRBJ1-2, the full variable domain is EAGVAQSPRYKIIEKRQSVAFWCNPISGHATLYWYQQILGQGPKLLIQFQNNGVVDDSQLPKDRFSAERLKGVDSTLKIQPAKLEDSAVYLCASSSRIQGAVGYTFGSGTRLTVV.

CDR3 nucleotides: TGTGCCAGCAGCGTTGGGACCCTCTCCTACGAGCAGTACTTC. It yields the protein CASSVGTLSYEQYF. This chain connects TRBV9 to TRBJ2-7; D possibly matches TRBD1 or TRBD2 (5 bases each). CDR3 length equals 14 residues. The germline V gene has CDR1 SGDLS and CDR2 YYNGEE. V lost 2 bases and J lost 0, with 9 bases in between.

The V call is TRBV5-1, the J call TRBJ2-7, with D possibly matching TRBD2 (7 bases). V lost 0 bases, J lost 2 bases, and 24 bases lay in between. The CDR3 has 19 residues. Germline V gene data show CDR1 as SGHRS and CDR2 as YFSETQ. The CDR3 is CASSLVRGGLTSLPYEQYF. CDR3 in DNA: TGCGCCAGCAGCTTGGTTAGGGGGGGGCTCACCAGTTTACCCTACGAGCAGTACTTC.

The V and J genes are TRBV5-1 and TRBJ1-5, with D uncertain. The CDR3 covers 15 residues. CDR1 is SGHRS, CDR2 YFSETQ, per germline. Deletions cut 0 bases from V and 1 base from J, with 8 bases between. The CDR3 spells CASSLGGASNQPQHF. In DNA, the CDR3 is TGCGCCAGCAGCTTGGGGGGTGCGAGCAATCAGCCCCAGCATTTT.

The table lists this clone with a few counts. This chain uses TRBV18 with TRBJ2-7; D tentatively fits TRBD1 or TRBD2 (5 bases each). The length of the CDR3 is 14 residues. Germline V gene sequence: CDR1 KGHSH, CDR2 LQKENI. Trimming pared 3 bases from V and 3 bases from J, leaving 12 bases between. The CDR3 DNA reads as TGTGCCAGCTCACCGGGACGAGTAGGCTACGAGCAGTACTTC. As protein: CASSPGRVGYEQYF.

The chain carries TRBV6-5 and TRBJ2-7; 7 bases map to TRBD1. Germline CDR1 is MNHEY and CDR2 is SVGAGI. Trimming at V came to 0 bases and at J to 0 bases, leaving 5 bases not matched to a gene. The CDR3 sequence is 16 residues long. The CDR3 DNA sequence: TGTGCCAGCAGTTACTCGATCGCAGGGGGCTCCTACGAGCAGTACTTC. Protein sequence: CASSYSIAGGSYEQYF.